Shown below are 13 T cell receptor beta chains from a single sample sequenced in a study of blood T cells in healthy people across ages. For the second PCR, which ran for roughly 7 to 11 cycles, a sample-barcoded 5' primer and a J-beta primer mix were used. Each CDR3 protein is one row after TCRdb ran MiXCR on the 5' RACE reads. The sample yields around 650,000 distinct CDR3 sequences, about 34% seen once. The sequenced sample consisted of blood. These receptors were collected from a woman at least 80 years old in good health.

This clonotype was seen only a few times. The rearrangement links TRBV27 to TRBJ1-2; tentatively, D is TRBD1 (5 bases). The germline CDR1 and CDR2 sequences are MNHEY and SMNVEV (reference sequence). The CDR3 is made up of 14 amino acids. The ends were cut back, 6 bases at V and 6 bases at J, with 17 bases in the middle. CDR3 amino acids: CASRLIGGLDGYTF. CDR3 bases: TGTGCCAGCAGGTTAATTGGGGGACTTGATGGCTACACCTTC.

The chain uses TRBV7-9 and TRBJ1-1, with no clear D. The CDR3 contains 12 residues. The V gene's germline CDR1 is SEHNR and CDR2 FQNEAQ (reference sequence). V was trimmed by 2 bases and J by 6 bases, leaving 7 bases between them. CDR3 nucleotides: TGTGCCAGCAGCTTATCCAGCCCTGAAGCTTTCTTT. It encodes CASSLSSPEAFF.

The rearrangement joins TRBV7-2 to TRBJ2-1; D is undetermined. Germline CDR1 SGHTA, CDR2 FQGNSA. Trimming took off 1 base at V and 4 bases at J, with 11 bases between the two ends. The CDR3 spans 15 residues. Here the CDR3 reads CASSLDGDPYNEQFF. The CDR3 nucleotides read TGTGCCAGCAGCTTAGACGGAGACCCTTACAATGAGCAGTTCTTC.

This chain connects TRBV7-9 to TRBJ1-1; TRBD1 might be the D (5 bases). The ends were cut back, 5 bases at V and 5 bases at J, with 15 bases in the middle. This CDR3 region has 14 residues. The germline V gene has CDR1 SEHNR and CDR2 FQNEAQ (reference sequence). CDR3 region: CASSEDLGGTEAFF. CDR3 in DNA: TGTGCCAGCAGCGAGGACCTTGGGGGTACTGAAGCTTTCTTT. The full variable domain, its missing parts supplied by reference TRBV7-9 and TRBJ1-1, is DTGVSQNPRHKITKRGQNVTFRCDPISEHNRLYWYRQTLGQGPEFLTYFQNEAQLEKSRLLSDRFSAERPKGSFSTLEIQRTEQGDSAMYLCASSEDLGGTEAFFGQGTRLTVV.

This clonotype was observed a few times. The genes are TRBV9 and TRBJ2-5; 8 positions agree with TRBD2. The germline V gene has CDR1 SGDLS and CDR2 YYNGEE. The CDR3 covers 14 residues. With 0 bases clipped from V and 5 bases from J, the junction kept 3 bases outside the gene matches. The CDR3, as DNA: TGTGCCAGCAGCGTAGGTAGCGGGATGGAGACCCAGTACTTC. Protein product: CASSVGSGMETQYF.

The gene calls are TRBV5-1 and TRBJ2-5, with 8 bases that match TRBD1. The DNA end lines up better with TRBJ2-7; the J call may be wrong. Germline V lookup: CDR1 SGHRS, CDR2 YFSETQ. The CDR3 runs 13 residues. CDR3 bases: TGCGCCAGCGCCCCGGACAGGGCCGGCGAGCAGTACTTC. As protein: CASAPDRAGEQYF.

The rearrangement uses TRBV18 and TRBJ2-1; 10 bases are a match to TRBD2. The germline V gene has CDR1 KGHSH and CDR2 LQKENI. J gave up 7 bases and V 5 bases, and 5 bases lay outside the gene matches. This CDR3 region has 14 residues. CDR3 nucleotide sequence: TGTGCCAGCTCATTTAGGGGACTAGCGAATGAGCAGTTCTTC. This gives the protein CASSFRGLANEQFF. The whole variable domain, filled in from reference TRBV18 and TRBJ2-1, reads NAGVMQNPRHLVRRRGQEARLRCSPMKGHSHVYWYRQLPEEGLKFMVYLQKENIIDESGMPKERFSAEFPKEGPSILRIQQVVRGDSAAYFCASSFRGLANEQFFGPGTRLTVL.

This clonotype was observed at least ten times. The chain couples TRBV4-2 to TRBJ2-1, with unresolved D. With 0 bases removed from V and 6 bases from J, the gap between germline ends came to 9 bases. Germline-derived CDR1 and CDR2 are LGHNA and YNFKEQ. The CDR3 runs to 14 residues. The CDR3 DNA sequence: TGTGCCAGCAGCCAAGATCCCAGGACCAATGAGCAGTTCTTC. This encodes CASSQDPRTNEQFF.

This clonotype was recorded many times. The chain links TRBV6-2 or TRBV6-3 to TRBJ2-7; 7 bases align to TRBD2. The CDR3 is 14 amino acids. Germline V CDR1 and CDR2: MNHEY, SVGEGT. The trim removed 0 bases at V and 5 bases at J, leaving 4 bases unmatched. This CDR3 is CASSYSGGRNEQYF. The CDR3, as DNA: TGTGCCAGCAGTTACTCGGGGGGGAGGAACGAGCAGTACTTC.

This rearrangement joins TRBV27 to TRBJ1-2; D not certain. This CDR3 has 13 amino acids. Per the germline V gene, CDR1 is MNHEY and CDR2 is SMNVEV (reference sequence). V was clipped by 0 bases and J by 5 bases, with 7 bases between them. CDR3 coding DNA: TGTGCCAGCAGTTTATCGCACAGTTATGGCTACACCTTC. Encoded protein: CASSLSHSYGYTF.

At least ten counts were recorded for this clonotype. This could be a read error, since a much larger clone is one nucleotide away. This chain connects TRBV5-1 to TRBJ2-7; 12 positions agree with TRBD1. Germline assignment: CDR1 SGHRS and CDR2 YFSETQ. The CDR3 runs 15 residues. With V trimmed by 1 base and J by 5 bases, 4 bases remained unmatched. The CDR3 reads CASSLTGTGGHEQYF. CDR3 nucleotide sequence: TGCGCCAGCAGCTTGACCGGGACAGGGGGCCACGAGCAGTACTTC. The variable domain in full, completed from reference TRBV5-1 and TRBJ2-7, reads KAGVTQTPRYLIKTRGQQVTLSCSPISGHRSVSWYQQTPGQGLQFLFEYFSETQRNKGNFPGRFSGRQFSNSRSEMNVSTLELGDSALYLCASSLTGTGGHEQYFGPGTRLTVT.

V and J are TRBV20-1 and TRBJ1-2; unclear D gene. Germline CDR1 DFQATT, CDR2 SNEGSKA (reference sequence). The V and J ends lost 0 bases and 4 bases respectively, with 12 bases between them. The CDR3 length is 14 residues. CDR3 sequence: CSARDLDGSYGYTF. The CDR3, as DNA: TGCAGTGCTAGAGATTTGGACGGTTCCTATGGCTACACCTTC.

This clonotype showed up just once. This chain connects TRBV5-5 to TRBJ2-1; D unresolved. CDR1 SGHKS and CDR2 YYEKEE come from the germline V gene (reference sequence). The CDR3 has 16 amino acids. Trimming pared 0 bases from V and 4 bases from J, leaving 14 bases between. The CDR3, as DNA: TGTGCCAGCAGCTTGGGTTATAGATCTATATACAATGAGCAGTTCTTC. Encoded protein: CASSLGYRSIYNEQFF.